This is a list of T cell receptor beta chains from one sample in a study of blood T cell repertoires in COVID-19. Measured with immunoSEQ multiplex PCR; TCRdb has only the in-frame clones, and not every one. The table includes fewer than 350,000 clones, roughly 90% detected once. The specimen was PBMCs or T cells enriched from blood (not recorded which). The receptors here all came from a man aged 35 to 55 who had been exposed to COVID-19. Each CDR3 is given with its conserved first and last residue. Each record gives: D gene, clone size, V gene, J gene, CDR3 DNA, CDR3 protein. D genes are given only for firm matches. Clone size is shown for a subset of rows, as once, few, many or a class of expanded clone.

NA,NA,TRBV4-1,TRBJ1-2,TGCGCCAGCAGCCAAGTAGGGGGGGTCGATGGCTACACCTTC,CASSQVGGVDGYTF
TRBD1,NA,TRBV7-3,TRBJ1-2,TGTGCCAGCAGCCAAGACAGGGAAGGCTACACCTTC,CASSQDREGYTF
TRBD2,few,TRBV2,TRBJ2-2,TGTGCCAGCCAAGCGGGAAACACCGGGGAGCTGTTTTTT,CASQAGNTGELFF
TRBD2,NA,TRBV5-1,TRBJ2-2,TGCGCCCGCAGCTGGGGGGAGGGGGTAAGGCCTAGCGGGAGGGCTATAACCGGGGAGCTGTTTTTT,CARSWGEGVRPSGRAITGELFF
TRBD2,NA,TRBV11-2,TRBJ2-3,TGTGCCAGCAGCTTAGCTAGCGGGGTAGCAGATACGCAGTATTTT,CASSLASGVADTQYF
TRBD2,NA,TRBV4-1,TRBJ2-1,TGCGCCAGCAGCCAAGATAGAGCGGGAGTATCTACGCATGAGCAGTTCTTC,CASSQDRAGVSTHEQFF
TRBD1,NA,TRBV28,TRBJ2-7,TGTGCCAGCAGTTTCGGTAGGGGGCAACTTCTGAACGAGCAGTACTTC,CASSFGRGQLLNEQYF
NA,NA,TRBV28,TRBJ1-1,TGTGCCAGCAGTTTAGGCGGTCGGAGGAACACTGAAGCTTTCTTT,CASSLGGRRNTEAFF
NA,NA,TRBV25-1,TRBJ1-6,TGTGCCAGCAGTGCGCCACAGGGTTCCTATAATTCACCCCTCCACTTT,CASSAPQGSYNSPLHF
NA,NA,TRBV20-1,TRBJ2-1,TGCAGTGCGAGACTTGACAATGAGCAGTTCTTC,CSARLDNEQFF
NA,NA,TRBV9,TRBJ1-3,TGTGCCAGCAGCGGAGGACTCGGGGGCTCTGGAAACACCATATATTTT,CASSGGLGGSGNTIYF
TRBD1,NA,TRBV12-3/TRBV12-4,TRBJ1-2,TGTGCCAGCAACGACAGGGGATTCTATGGCTACACCTTC,CASNDRGFYGYTF
TRBD1,NA,TRBV19,TRBJ1-5,TGTGCCAGTAACGACAGGGGGGGTCAGCCCCAGCATTTT,CASNDRGGQPQHF
TRBD1,NA,TRBV5-4,TRBJ2-2,TGTGCCAGCAGCCACTTCCAACAGGGGGCGCGGACCGGGGAGCTGTTTTTT,CASSHFQQGARTGELFF
NA,NA,TRBV21-1,TRBJ2-1,TGTGCCAGCAGCAAGGGGGGGGAAGGATACAATGAGCAGTTCTTC,CASSKGGEGYNEQFF
NA,NA,TRBV30,TRBJ1-1,TGTGCCTGGAGCCCCGGGACTAACACTGAAGCTTTCTTT,CAWSPGTNTEAFF
TRBD2,NA,TRBV7-9,TRBJ2-7,TGTGCCAGCAGCCCTGGACTAGCGGCTAGCTCCTACGAGCAGTACTTC,CASSPGLAASSYEQYF
NA,NA,TRBV9,TRBJ1-3,TGTGCCAGCAGCGCGAGCTCTGGAAACACCATATATTTT,CASSASSGNTIYF
NA,NA,TRBV6-5,TRBJ1-1,TGTGCCAGCAGTTCCGGGGGACCCCCGAACACTGAAGCTTTCTTT,CASSSGGPPNTEAFF
TRBD2,NA,TRBV7-2,TRBJ2-1,TGTGCCAGCAGCTTAGAGAGGACTAGCGGGAGGGTGAACAATGAGCAGTTCTTC,CASSLERTSGRVNNEQFF
NA,NA,TRBV6-5,TRBJ2-1,TGTGCCAGCAGTTACCGACTAGAGGGCTACAATGAGCAGTTCTTC,CASSYRLEGYNEQFF
NA,NA,TRBV21-1,TRBJ2-5,TGTGCCAGCAGCAAACCTGACGGGACAGGGGTTTTAGAGACCCAGTACTTC,CASSKPDGTGVLETQYF
TRBD2,NA,TRBV4-1,TRBJ2-7,TGCGCCAGCAGCCATCCGGGACTAGCGTACTACGAGCAGTACTTC,CASSHPGLAYYEQYF
NA,NA,TRBV4-3,TRBJ2-7,TGCGCCAGCAGCCAAGAAGTGGCGGGATACTACGAGCAGTACTTC,CASSQEVAGYYEQYF